What follows are 19 T cell receptor beta chains derived from one specimen sequenced in a study of T-cell reconstitution after alpha-beta-depleted transplantation in children. Unique molecular identifiers tagged the TCRbeta library. TCRdb used MiXCR to reprocess the PCR reads, holding one entry per CDR3 protein. The sample holds around 440,000 distinct CDR3 sequences; 8% to 11% are singletons and the top ten take 2% to 2.5%. The source material was PBMCs, sampled before TCRalphabeta/CD19-depleted stem cell transplant. All receptors come from a child aged 2 to 10 with inherited bone marrow failure, due to receive a stem cell transplant.

This clonotype was recorded at least ten times. The J gene is TRBJ2-1, the V gene TRBV15, with 8 bases identical to TRBD2. After removal of 0 bases from V and 5 bases from J, the junction contained 6 bases not matched to a gene. The CDR3 covers 16 residues. Looked up from germline, CDR1 is LNHNV and CDR2 is YYDKDF (reference sequence). The DNA for the CDR3 is TGTGCCACCAGCAGAGATTTAACTAGCGGTAACAATGAGCAGTTCTTC. It translates to CATSRDLTSGNNEQFF.

This clonotype was seen ten or more times. This chain joins TRBV12-3 or TRBV12-4 and TRBJ1-3; unclear D gene. V gave up 7 bases and J gave up 0 bases, with 22 bases separating them. CDR3 length: 18 amino acids. CDR3: CASTTRGWRPFSGNTIYF. DNA for the CDR3: TGTGCCAGCACCACTAGAGGTTGGAGGCCCTTCTCTGGAAACACCATATATTTT.

This chain joins TRBV4-3 and TRBJ1-1; possibly TRBD1 for D (6 bases). This CDR3 is 16 amino acids long. CDR1 is LGHNA, CDR2 YSLEER, per germline. Trimming removed 4 bases at V and 6 bases at J, with 21 bases between. CDR3: CASSLERGGVAPEAFF. Here the CDR3 DNA reads TGCGCCAGCAGCCTGGAGAGGGGGGGGGTTGCTCCTGAAGCTTTCTTT.

This clonotype was counted at least ten times. The V gene is TRBV3-1, the J gene TRBJ2-2, with 8 bases fitting TRBD2. CDR3 length: 16 residues. The J segment lost 0 bases and the V segment lost 5 bases, leaving 5 bases of the junction unmatched. Germline CDR1 is LGHDT and CDR2 is YNNKEL (reference sequence). CDR3 in amino acids: CASSSLGGANTGELFF. CDR3 sequence (DNA): TGTGCCAGCAGCTCCCTCGGGGGGGCGAACACCGGGGAGCTGTTTTTT.

This clonotype has ten or more counts. V usage is TRBV20-1 and J usage is TRBJ1-5; D is possibly TRBD1 (6 bases). CDR3 length: 12 residues. Germline CDR1 and CDR2: DFQATT and SNEGSKA (reference sequence). With 6 bases removed from V and 7 bases from J, the gap between germline ends came to 13 bases. Here the CDR3 DNA reads TGCAGTGCCGGACAGCTCGGACAGCCCCAGCATTTT. Translation gives CSAGQLGQPQHF.

In this sample, this clonotype turned up many times. The chain uses TRBV28 and TRBJ1-2; D is ambiguous. Trimming removed 4 bases from V and 2 bases from J, with 11 bases in between. The CDR3 covers 14 residues. Germline V CDR1 and CDR2: MDHEN, SYDVKM. As DNA, the CDR3 is TGTGCCAGCAGTTATTTCGGCAGGAACTATGGCTACACCTTC. It is translated as CASSYFGRNYGYTF.

This clonotype was observed many times. V and J are TRBV3-1 and TRBJ1-2; tentatively, D is TRBD1 (5 bases). The CDR3 length is 16 residues. Trimming removed 5 bases at V and 4 bases at J, with 20 bases between. Germline CDR1 reads LGHDT; CDR2 reads YNNKEL (reference sequence). The CDR3 DNA sequence: TGTGCCAGCAGCGCCGAGAGTCGCACTGGGACCTATGGCTACACCTTC. Translated: CASSAESRTGTYGYTF.

In its sample, this clonotype was seen many times. This rearrangement joins TRBV7-9 to TRBJ2-3; the match to TRBD2 covers 7 bases. CDR1 is SEHNR, CDR2 FQNEAQ, per germline (reference sequence). This CDR3 has 12 amino acids. Trimming cost V 8 bases and J 8 bases; bases outside gene matches: 7. CDR3 DNA: TGTGCCAGCTCAGCGGGAACGAGTACGCAGTATTTT. This gives the protein CASSAGTSTQYF.

This clonotype showed up many times. The chain joins TRBV29-1 to TRBJ2-4, with 8 bases aligning to TRBD2. With 4 bases clipped from V and 9 bases from J, the junction kept 8 bases outside the gene matches. Germline V gene data show CDR1 as SQVTM and CDR2 as ANQGSEA. The CDR3 is made up of 13 amino acids. The CDR3 DNA follows: TGCAGCGTTGCCCAGGGACTAGTTTCCATTCAGTACTTC. It codes for CSVAQGLVSIQYF.

Regarding this clonotype: A read error is possible here, since a much larger clone lies one base away. J is TRBJ2-1 and V is TRBV4-3; tentatively, D is TRBD2 (6 bases). Germline CDR1 and CDR2: LGHNA and YSLEER. This CDR3 is 15 amino acids long. CDR3 region: CASSQGGTDYNEHFF. CDR3 bases: TGCGCCAGCAGCCAAGGTGGGACTGATTACAATGAGCATTTCTTC.

The chain is built from TRBV29-1 and TRBJ1-5; 8 bases are shared with TRBD1. The CDR3 loop spans 15 amino acids. V shed 6 bases, J shed 5 bases, and the junction held 12 bases outside the gene matches. Germline CDR1 and CDR2: SQVTM and ANQGSEA. The DNA of the CDR3 is TGCAGCGTCAGATATTCGACAGGGGCGGATCAGCCCCAGCATTTT. Translation gives CSVRYSTGADQPQHF. Full variable domain (remainder filled in from reference TRBV29-1 and TRBJ1-5): SAVISQKPSRDICQRGTSLTIQCQVDSQVTMMFWYRQQPGQSLTLIATANQGSEATYESGFVIDKFPISRPNLTFSTLTVSNMSPEDSSIYLCSVRYSTGADQPQHFGDGTRLSIL.

CDR3 DNA: TGTGCCACCCGGGGACAGGCGTATGAGAGTACGCAGTATTTT. Protein: CATRGQAYESTQYF. This sequence joins TRBV24-1 and TRBJ2-3, with 8 bases lining up with TRBD1. Trimming took 9 bases from V and 8 from J; bases not matched to a gene: 12. Germline CDR1 KGHDR, CDR2 SFDVKD. This CDR3 is built from 14 residues.

This clonotype was picked up many times. The chain uses TRBV20-1 and TRBJ2-1, with TRBD2 matching over 11 bases. The CDR3 is 14 residues long. V trimming: 6 bases; J trimming: 2 bases; junction bases outside the gene matches: 3. The germline V gene has CDR1 DFQATT and CDR2 SNEGSKA (reference sequence). The CDR3 nucleotides are TGCAGTGCATTACTAGCGGGGGCCTACAATGAGCAGTTCTTC. Protein product: CSALLAGAYNEQFF.

This clonotype was counted a few times. In DNA form, the CDR3 reads TGCAGTGCTAGCCGACAGGGCGCTGGGGCCAACGTCCTGACTTTC. Translation gives CSASRQGAGANVLTF. The V call is TRBV20-1, the J call TRBJ2-6, with 7 bases fitting TRBD1. The CDR3 length is 15 residues. Per the germline V gene, CDR1 is DFQATT and CDR2 is SNEGSKA (reference sequence). Trimming removed 3 bases from V and 2 bases from J; junction bases left unmatched: 4.

The rearrangement uses TRBV20-1 and TRBJ2-7; D is tentatively TRBD1 or TRBD2 (5 bases each). V lost 0 bases, J lost 3 bases, and 15 bases lay in between. The germline gives CDR1 DFQATT, CDR2 SNEGSKA (reference sequence). This CDR3 is 15 amino acids long. Written as DNA, the CDR3 is TGCAGTGCTAGAGACCCCCGGGGCCCCAACTACGAGCAGTACTTC. Amino acids: CSARDPRGPNYEQYF.

Concerning this clonotype itself: This may stem from a read error, because a much larger clone lies one nucleotide away. This sequence joins TRBV7-6 and TRBJ2-7; TRBD2 matches 10 bases. CDR1 SGHVS and CDR2 FNYEAQ come from the germline V gene. The CDR3 has 15 residues. The CDR3 bases are TGTGCCAGCAGCTTAGAAGCGGGAGGGCCTGGAGAGCAGCACTTC. This sequence encodes CASSLEAGGPGEQHF.

This clonotype was counted ten times or more. The gene calls are TRBV20-1 and TRBJ2-5, with 9 bases lining up with TRBD2. V was clipped by 2 bases and J by 5 bases; unmatched bases: 6. The CDR3 sequence is 14 residues long. CDR1 and CDR2 from the germline V gene are DFQATT and SNEGSKA (reference sequence). The CDR3 sequence is CSARFFSGSETQYF. CDR3 in DNA: TGCAGTGCTAGATTTTTTAGCGGGAGTGAGACCCAGTACTTC.

The table lists this clonotype with many counts. The chain carries TRBV28 and TRBJ2-1; 8 bases map to TRBD1. Germline trimming cut 3 bases from V and 11 bases from J; bases unmatched to any gene: 9. Germline loops: CDR1 MDHEN, CDR2 SYDVKM. The CDR3 runs 14 residues. In nucleotides, the CDR3 is TGTGCCAGCAGTTTCGCCAGAAGACAGGGGAAGCAGTTCTTC. Its protein product is CASSFARRQGKQFF. Full variable domain (rest looked up from reference TRBV28 and TRBJ2-1): DVKVTQSSRYLVKRTGEKVFLECVQDMDHENMFWYRQDPGLGLRLIYFSYDVKMKEKGDIPEGYSVSREKKERFSLILESASTNQTSMYLCASSFARRQGKQFFGPGTRLTVL.

This clonotype was counted many times. The chain recombines TRBV7-2 with TRBJ2-5, with 7 bases lining up with TRBD2. The CDR3 is 17 amino acids. Trimming removed 1 base from V and 5 bases from J; junction bases left unmatched: 13. The V gene's germline CDR1 is SGHTA and CDR2 FQGNSA. The CDR3 spells CASSLVRRREEAETQYF. CDR3 sequence (DNA): TGTGCCAGCAGCTTAGTCCGCCGTCGGGAGGAAGCGGAGACCCAGTACTTC. Based on the CDR3 plus reference TRBV7-2 and TRBJ2-5, the full variable domain is GAGVSQSPSNKVTEKGKDVELRCDPISGHTALYWYRQSLGQGLEFLIYFQGNSAPDKSGLPSDRFSAERTGGSVSTLTIQRTQQEDSAVYLCASSLVRRREEAETQYFGPGTRLLVL.